Listed here are 27 T cell receptor beta chains from one sample, sequenced in a study of T cells in Graves' hyperthyroidism and ophthalmopathy. Researchers took RNA transcripts and amplified the TCR beta CDR3 regions from them. An initial round of RT-PCR targeting the TCR CDR3 relied on the HTBI primer set. One entry per CDR3 protein, called by TCRdb with MiXCR from the multiplex PCR reads. The data show approximately 400,000 distinct CDR3 sequences, 15% seen once. Input material: blood. The receptors shown here come from a woman under 40 with Graves' hyperthyroidism.

The chain carries TRBV28 and TRBJ2-5, with TRBD1 matching over 7 bases. Unmatched junction bases numbered 7, after V lost 4 bases and J lost 5 bases. Germline V gene data show CDR1 as MDHEN and CDR2 as SYDVKM. This CDR3 region has 14 residues. CDR3 region: CASSSPDRVETQYF. The DNA for the CDR3 is TGTGCCAGCAGTTCCCCAGACAGGGTGGAGACCCAGTACTTC.

This clonotype has a count of ten or more. V usage is TRBV7-9 and J usage is TRBJ2-1; 12 nucleotides match TRBD2. From germline, CDR1 is SEHNR and CDR2 FQNEAQ (reference sequence). The CDR3 runs to 16 residues. V gave up 5 bases and J gave up 8 bases; unmatched junction bases: 10. The CDR3 coding sequence is TGTGCCAGCAGCCTCCGGACTAGCGGGGATGGGGATGAGCAGTTCTTC. It specifies CASSLRTSGDGDEQFF.

This clonotype has a handful of counts. The rearrangement joins TRBV27 to TRBJ2-1; D possibly corresponds to TRBD1 (5 bases). The CDR3 loop spans 12 amino acids. Trimming stripped 2 bases from V and 7 bases from J, with 6 bases between. Germline CDR1 MNHEY, CDR2 SMNVEV (reference sequence). The CDR3 here is CASSLNRNEQFF. DNA of the CDR3: TGTGCCAGCAGTTTAAACAGGAATGAGCAGTTCTTC.

Regarding this clonotype: A much more abundant neighbour one base away suggests this may be a read error. This chain uses TRBV30 with TRBJ2-1; D is perhaps TRBD1 or TRBD2 (5 bases each). V was shortened by 8 bases and J by 7 bases, with 21 bases between the two germline ends. Germline V gene data show CDR1 as GTSNPN and CDR2 as SVGIG (reference sequence). The length of the CDR3 is 14 residues. CDR3 protein: CARNPGTPWNEQFF. The CDR3 nucleotides are TGTGCCCGGAATCCCGGGACCCCCTGGAATGAGCAGTTCTTC.

The chain carries TRBV4-2 and TRBJ2-1, with 10 bases fitting TRBD2. V was clipped by 7 bases and J by 10 bases; unmatched bases: 19. Germline V CDR1 and CDR2: LGHNA, YNFKEQ. The CDR3 has 17 residues. CDR3 residues: CASIRTEASGRLREQFF. As DNA, the CDR3 is TGTGCCAGCATCAGGACAGAGGCTAGCGGGAGACTTAGGGAGCAGTTCTTC.

This clonotype was counted ten times or more. The rearrangement links TRBV7-3 to TRBJ2-1; TRBD1 agrees at 10 bases. Trimming took 0 bases from V and 6 from J; bases not matched to a gene: 8. The CDR3 is made up of 17 amino acids. CDR1 and CDR2 from the germline V gene are SGHTA and FQGTGA. CDR3 DNA: TGTGCCAGCAGCTTAACGGGGGGACAGGGGATGTTCAATGAGCAGTTCTTC. It yields the protein CASSLTGGQGMFNEQFF. Based on the CDR3 plus reference TRBV7-3 and TRBJ2-1, the full variable domain is GAGVSQTPSNKVTEKGKYVELRCDPISGHTALYWYRQSLGQGPEFLIYFQGTGAADDSGLPNDRFFAVRPEGSVSTLKIQRTERGDSAVYLCASSLTGGQGMFNEQFFGPGTRLTVL.

The chain links TRBV27 to TRBJ2-1; 10 bases are a match to TRBD2. Per the germline V gene, CDR1 is MNHEY and CDR2 is SMNVEV (reference sequence). This CDR3 has 14 residues. V dropped 6 bases and J dropped 9; count of bases not matched to a gene: 8. The CDR3 nucleotides read TGTGCCAGCAGGGCTAGCGGGAGCATAGGTGAGCAGTTCTTC. This codes for CASRASGSIGEQFF.

The table lists this clonotype with many counts. This chain uses TRBV3-1 with TRBJ1-2; 7 nucleotides match TRBD1. The CDR3 totals 15 residues. The ends lost 2 bases at V and 8 bases at J; junction bases unmatched: 11. Looked up from germline, CDR1 is LGHDT and CDR2 is YNNKEL (reference sequence). As DNA, the CDR3 is TGTGCCAGCAGCCAAAATATTCTTACAGGGGACGGCTACACCTTC. It translates to CASSQNILTGDGYTF.

This clonotype was detected only a few times. A much larger clone lies one base from this, so it may be a read error. Given the absence of the conserved phenylalanine or tryptophan at the CDR3 end, a read error is likely. The chain recombines TRBV20-1 with TRBJ2-3; maybe TRBD2 (5 bases). Germline values: CDR1 DFQATT, CDR2 SNEGSKA (reference sequence). V was shortened by 1 base and J by 4 bases, with 15 bases between the two germline ends. The CDR3 totals 15 residues. This chain's CDR3 is CSARVGQLAADTQYS. The CDR3 DNA reads TGCAGTGCTAGAGTTGGGCAGCTAGCCGCAGATACGCAGTATTCT.

This clonotype has a count of ten or more. The chain joins TRBV27 to TRBJ2-7, with 11 bases fitting TRBD2. The CDR3 is 15 residues long. Germline trimming cut 6 bases from V and 1 base from J; bases unmatched to any gene: 5. Per the germline V gene, CDR1 is MNHEY and CDR2 is SMNVEV (reference sequence). The CDR3 loop is CASSSGLAVSYEQYF. Written as DNA, the CDR3 is TGTGCCAGCAGCTCGGGACTAGCGGTTTCCTACGAGCAGTACTTC.

Many counts were recorded for this clonotype. The genes are TRBV24-1 and TRBJ2-5; perhaps TRBD1 as D (5 bases). The V end was cut by 0 bases, the J end by 0 bases, with 13 bases between. This CDR3 is built from 17 residues. Germline V gene sequence: CDR1 KGHDR, CDR2 SFDVKD. DNA of the CDR3: TGTGCCACCAGTGATTTGGGGGTTCAGGGCAACCAAGAGACCCAGTACTTC. This encodes CATSDLGVQGNQETQYF.

This clonotype showed up many times. This chain connects TRBV28 to TRBJ1-4; 7 bases are shared with TRBD1. Germline V CDR1 and CDR2: MDHEN, SYDVKM. This CDR3 region has 14 residues. V lost 3 bases and J lost 3; bases outside the gene matches: 1. DNA for the CDR3: TGTGCCAGCAGTTTGGGACAGCCTAATGAAAAACTGTTTTTT. Its protein is CASSLGQPNEKLFF.

This clonotype was seen ten or more times. V gene TRBV12-3 or TRBV12-4 combines with J gene TRBJ2-5, with D perhaps being TRBD1 or TRBD2 (7 bases each). This CDR3 has 14 amino acids. Trimming stripped 6 bases from V and 4 bases from J, with 15 bases between. This CDR3 reads CASRNRGGGETQYF. CDR3 sequence (DNA): TGTGCCAGCAGGAACAGGGGAGGGGGAGAGACCCAGTACTTC.

This clonotype was seen at least ten times. The rearrangement joins TRBV5-1 to TRBJ1-1, with TRBD1 as a possible D gene (6 bases). V lost 0 bases, J lost 0 bases, and 9 bases lay in between. Germline loops: CDR1 SGHRS, CDR2 YFSETQ. The CDR3 spans 15 residues. Here the CDR3 DNA reads TGCGCCAGCAGCTTGGATGGACAGATGAACACTGAAGCTTTCTTT. Translation gives CASSLDGQMNTEAFF.

This clonotype was seen only a few times. J is TRBJ1-2 and V is TRBV20-1; TRBD1 aligns across 8 bases. V trimming: 6 bases; J trimming: 1 base; junction bases outside the gene matches: 4. Germline CDR1 is DFQATT and CDR2 is SNEGSKA (reference sequence). The length of the CDR3 is 13 residues. The CDR3 region is CSATTGVNYGYTF. CDR3 DNA sequence: TGCAGTGCAACGACAGGGGTTAACTATGGCTACACCTTC.

This clonotype has ten or more counts. The CDR3 here is CASRAGSKSSETQYF. The CDR3 coding sequence is TGTGCCAGCAGGGCCGGGTCAAAAAGTTCTGAGACCCAGTACTTC. This rearrangement joins TRBV6-1 to TRBJ2-5, with D uncertain. Trimming removed 6 bases at V and 5 bases at J, with 19 bases between. Germline CDR1 MNHNS, CDR2 SASEGT. The CDR3 totals 15 residues.

The chain combines TRBV6-1 with TRBJ1-6; maybe TRBD1 (5 bases). Per the germline V gene, CDR1 is MNHNS and CDR2 is SASEGT. The CDR3 is 15 residues long. The germline V and J ends were trimmed by 2 bases and 7 bases, with 12 bases remaining between them. In nucleotides, the CDR3 is TGTGCCAGCAGTGAATCGGGGACGGGCAATTCACCCCTCCACTTT. Translation: CASSESGTGNSPLHF.

Many counts were recorded for this clonotype. The chain combines TRBV29-1 with TRBJ2-1; 9 bases fit TRBD1. The CDR3 runs 16 residues. Germline CDR1 reads SQVTM; CDR2 reads ANQGSEA. After removal of 7 bases from V and 2 bases from J, the junction contained 12 bases not matched to a gene. CDR3 sequence: CSALSMTGGAYNEQFF. The CDR3 coding sequence is TGCAGCGCTCTTAGTATGACAGGGGGGGCCTACAATGAGCAGTTCTTC.

This clonotype was detected ten times or more. J is TRBJ2-1 and V is TRBV4-1; 8 nucleotides agree with TRBD1. Germline V gives CDR1 MGHRA, CDR2 YSYEKL. The length of the CDR3 is 20 residues. The J segment lost 0 bases and the V segment lost 0 bases, leaving 13 bases of the junction unmatched. The DNA of the CDR3 is TGCGCCAGCAGCCAAGAACAGACAGGGGCGACGACTAGCTCCTACAATGAGCAGTTCTTC. Translating gives CASSQEQTGATTSSYNEQFF.

This clonotype has ten or more counts. The chain carries TRBV6-2 or TRBV6-3 and TRBJ2-7, with 12 nucleotides matching TRBD1. The CDR3 length is 15 residues. Germline V gives CDR1 MNHEY, CDR2 SVGEGT. The J segment lost 5 bases and the V segment lost 5 bases, leaving 7 bases of the junction unmatched. The CDR3 DNA is TGTGCCAGCAGTGCCCGGGACAGGGGGCGCGACGAGCAGTACTTC. As protein: CASSARDRGRDEQYF.

The rearrangement uses TRBV10-3 and TRBJ2-5; TRBD1 agrees at 9 bases. Germline CDR1 reads ENHRY; CDR2 reads SYGVKD. The CDR3 has 16 amino acids. Trimming cost V 8 bases and J 5 bases; bases outside gene matches: 15. The CDR3 sequence is CAIAPSGTGKGETQYF. The CDR3 DNA follows: TGTGCCATCGCCCCAAGCGGGACAGGGAAGGGGGAGACCCAGTACTTC.

The V gene is TRBV7-2, the J gene TRBJ2-1, with 7 bases fitting TRBD2. J gave up 2 bases and V 5 bases, and 9 bases lay outside the gene matches. CDR3 length: 16 amino acids. From germline, CDR1 is SGHTA and CDR2 FQGNSA. The CDR3 DNA reads TGTGCCAGCAGCCCGTTACTAGCGTCCCCCTACAATGAGCAGTTCTTC. Translation: CASSPLLASPYNEQFF.

This clonotype was detected only a few times. The V call is TRBV30, the J call TRBJ1-6; a weak D match, TRBD1 (5 bases). CDR3 length: 17 amino acids. The V end lost 0 bases, the J end lost 5 bases, and 17 bases lay between the germline ends. The germline gives CDR1 GTSNPN, CDR2 SVGIG (reference sequence). CDR3 loop: CAWSVGRGANNNSPLHF. CDR3 DNA: TGTGCCTGGAGTGTAGGGAGAGGGGCTAATAATAATTCACCCCTCCACTTT.

This clonotype turned up a few times. CDR3 residues: CSARVRQSYGYTF. Here the CDR3 DNA reads TGCAGTGCTAGAGTCAGGCAATCCTATGGCTACACCTTC. The rearrangement joins TRBV20-1 to TRBJ1-2; D is uncertain. This CDR3 is built from 13 residues. Deletions cut 1 base from V and 4 bases from J, with 10 bases between. CDR1 and CDR2 (germline): DFQATT, SNEGSKA (reference sequence).

Note on this clonotype: A much larger clone differs from this one at a single base, so this may be a read error. As DNA, the CDR3 is TGTGCCAGCAGTGAAGAACAGGGGGGTCAGCCCCAGCATTTT. Its translation is CASSEEQGGQPQHF. The V call is TRBV2, the J call TRBJ1-5; TRBD1 agrees at 8 bases. This CDR3 has 14 amino acids. Trimming at V came to 1 base and at J to 6 bases, leaving 2 bases not matched to a gene. From germline, CDR1 is SNHLY and CDR2 FYNNEI.

The chain has TRBV28 and TRBJ2-6; D uncertain. Looked up from germline, CDR1 is MDHEN and CDR2 is SYDVKM. This CDR3 region has 17 residues. V was clipped by 4 bases and J by 0 bases, with 13 bases between them. Here the CDR3 DNA reads TGTGCCAGCAGTTCGACCGGATGGAGCTCTGGGGCCAACGTCCTGACTTTC. Translation: CASSSTGWSSGANVLTF.

This clonotype was detected only a few times. The chain recombines TRBV5-5 with TRBJ2-2; D remains unclear. This CDR3 contains 13 residues. V dropped 5 bases and J dropped 7 bases, with 12 bases sitting between them. CDR1 is SGHKS, CDR2 YYEKEE, per germline (reference sequence). CDR3 protein: CASSIMANGELFF. The CDR3 DNA reads TGTGCCAGCAGTATTATGGCCAACGGGGAGCTGTTTTTT.